This T cell receptor (beta chain) stems from a study of blood T cell repertoires in COVID-19. Methods used by the authors: From reference gene primer amplification, estimates of nucleated cell counts were derived. Using immunoSEQ multiplex PCR, the repertoire was profiled, and TCRdb retains in-frame clones only, with some absent. That table supplies the V and J calls and clone size; D and trimming were determined from the DNA. The table includes about 140,000 clones, approximately 88% detected once. Trimming cost V 2 bases and J 0 bases; bases outside gene matches: 9. This CDR3 is 17 amino acids long. Per germline, CDR1 SGHRS and CDR2 YFSETQ.

The receptor comes from a man in his 70s with acute or convalescent COVID-19. Sequenced input: peripheral blood. The V call is TRBV5-1, the J call TRBJ1-1; the match to TRBD1 covers 8 bases. CDR3 sequence: CASSFSGTGNLNTEAFF. The CDR3 bases are TGCGCCAGCAGCTTCTCCGGGACAGGAAACCTGAACACTGAAGCTTTCTTT.